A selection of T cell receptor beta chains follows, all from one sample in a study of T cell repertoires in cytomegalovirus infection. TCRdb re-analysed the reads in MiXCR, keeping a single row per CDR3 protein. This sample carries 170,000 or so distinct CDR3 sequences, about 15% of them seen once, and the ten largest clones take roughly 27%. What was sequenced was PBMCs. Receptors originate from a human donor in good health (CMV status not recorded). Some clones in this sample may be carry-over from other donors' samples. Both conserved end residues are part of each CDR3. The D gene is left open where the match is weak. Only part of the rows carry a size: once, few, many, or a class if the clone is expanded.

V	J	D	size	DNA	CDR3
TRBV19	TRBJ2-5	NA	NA	TGTGCCAGTAGTCAATGGAGGGGCCAAGAGACCCAGTACTTC	CASSQWRGQETQYF
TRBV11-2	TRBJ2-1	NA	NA	TGTGCCAGCAGCTTAGAGTGGGGCGGTGAGCAGTTCTTC	CASSLEWGGEQFF
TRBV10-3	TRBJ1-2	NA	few	TGTGCCATCAGTGAGTCCGGACGGGAGGCTACTAACTATGGCTACACCTTC	CAISESGREATNYGYTF
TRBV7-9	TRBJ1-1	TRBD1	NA	TGTGCCAGCAGAACCGGGACAGGGGCAACGAACACTGAAGCTTTCTTT	CASRTGTGATNTEAFF
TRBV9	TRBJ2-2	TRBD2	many	TGTGCCAGCACGCCGACTAGCACTAACGGGGAGCTGTTTTTT	CASTPTSTNGELFF
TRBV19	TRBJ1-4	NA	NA	TGTGCCACCCGCCGCGGGCAAACTAATGAAAAACTGTTTTTT	CATRRGQTNEKLFF
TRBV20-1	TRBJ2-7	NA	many	TGCAGTGCCCTTACAGTGAACTCCTACGAGCAGTACTTC	CSALTVNSYEQYF
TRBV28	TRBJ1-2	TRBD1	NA	TGTGCCAGCAGTTTACCCGGACAGGGCCTGGGCTACACCTTC	CASSLPGQGLGYTF
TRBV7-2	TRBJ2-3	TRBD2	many	TGTGCCAGCAGCTTCCCCGGGACTAGCGGGAGTGATACGCAGTATTTT	CASSFPGTSGSDTQYF
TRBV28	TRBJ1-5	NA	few	TGTGCCAGCAGCTACGAGCCCCAGCATTTT	CASSYEPQHF
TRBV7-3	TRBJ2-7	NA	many	TGTGCCAGCAGCGAATCAGGGGGGAGCTCCTACGAGCAGTACTTC	CASSESGGSSYEQYF
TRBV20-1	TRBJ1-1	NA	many	TGCAGTGCTAGAGACGACTCCCAGCGGGCTTTCTTT	CSARDDSQRAFF
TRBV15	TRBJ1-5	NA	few	TGTGCCACCAGCAGAGCCGGAGGGGTCGGGCAGCCCCAGCATTTT	CATSRAGGVGQPQHF
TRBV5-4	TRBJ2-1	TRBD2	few	TGTGCCAGCAGCCTGCGGCTAGCGGCCAATGAGCAGTTCTTC	CASSLRLAANEQFF
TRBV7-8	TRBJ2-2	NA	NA	TGTGCCAGCAGCTTAGTGGGGAGGGGGCCGGTATCCGGGGAGCTGTTTTTT	CASSLVGRGPVSGELFF
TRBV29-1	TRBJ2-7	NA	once	TGCAGCGGGACAGAGGGAAACGAGCAGTACTTC	CSGTEGNEQYF
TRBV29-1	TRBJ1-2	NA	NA	TGCAGCGTTGAAGCCCCCACTCGGACAATGGGGGGCTACACCTTC	CSVEAPTRTMGGYTF
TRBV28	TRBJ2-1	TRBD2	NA	TGTGCCAGCAGCCAACTAGCGGCATCCTACAATGAGCAGTTCTTC	CASSQLAASYNEQFF
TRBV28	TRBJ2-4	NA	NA	TGTGCCAGCAGTTATCCTCCCGACAGGCCAAAAAACATTCAGTACTTC	CASSYPPDRPKNIQYF
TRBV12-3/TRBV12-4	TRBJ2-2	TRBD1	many	TGTGCCAGCAGATTGGGACAGGGGAGCACCGGGGAGCTGTTTTTT	CASRLGQGSTGELFF
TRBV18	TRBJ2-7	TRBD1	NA	TGTGCCAGCTCACCATCGGGGACAGGGAGGAATGGCGAGCAGTACTTC	CASSPSGTGRNGEQYF
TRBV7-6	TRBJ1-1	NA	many	TGTGCCAGCAGCCCGGGACATTCATCGACCCAAGCTTTCTTT	CASSPGHSSTQAFF
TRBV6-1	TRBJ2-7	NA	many	TGTGCCAGCAGCCGAAGACTAGTCAAGGCGACCTACGAGCAGTACTTC	CASSRRLVKATYEQYF
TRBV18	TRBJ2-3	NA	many	TGTGCCAGCTCACCCGCCCTATCCCTGAGCACAGATACGCAGTATTTT	CASSPALSLSTDTQYF
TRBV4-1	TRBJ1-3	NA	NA	TGCGCCAGCAGCCAAGGTCCAGCTGGAAACACCATATATTTT	CASSQGPAGNTIYF
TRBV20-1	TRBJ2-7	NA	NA	TGCAGTGCTAGAGAGCTCTCCGGACGGTCCTACGAGCAGTACTTC	CSARELSGRSYEQYF
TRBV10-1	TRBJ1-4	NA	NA	TGCGCCAGCAGTGAAAGTGGGCCGGGGAATGAAAAACTGTTTTTT	CASSESGPGNEKLFF
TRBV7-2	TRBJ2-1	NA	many	TGTGCCAGCAGCGTAGCGAGGGAGGCGGAGCAGTTCTTC	CASSVAREAEQFF
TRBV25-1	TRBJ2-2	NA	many	TGTGCCAGCAGTTATCTCGGGGGCAGCAAATTGAACACCGGGGAGCTGTTTTTT	CASSYLGGSKLNTGELFF
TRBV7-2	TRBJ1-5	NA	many	TGTGCCAGCAGCTTAGGAGCCAGGACGGGGCAGCCCCAGCATTTT	CASSLGARTGQPQHF
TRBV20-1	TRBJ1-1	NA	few	TGCAGTGCTAGGATGGGGAACACTGAAGCTTTCTTT	CSARMGNTEAFF
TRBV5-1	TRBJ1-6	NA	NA	TGCGCCAGCAGCTTGGGATCGGGCACCTCACCCCTCCACTTT	CASSLGSGTSPLHF
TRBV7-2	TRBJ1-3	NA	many	TGTGCCAGCAGCCCACGAGGGACACCAATCTCTGGAAACACCATATATTTT	CASSPRGTPISGNTIYF
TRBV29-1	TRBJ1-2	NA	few	TGCAGCGTTAAGGGGGGGGGCGACTATGGCTACACCTTC	CSVKGGGDYGYTF
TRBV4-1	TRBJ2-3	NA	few	TGCGCCAGCAGCCAAGCCCGAATAGCGCTCACAGATACGCAGTATTTT	CASSQARIALTDTQYF
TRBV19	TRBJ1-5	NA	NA	TGTGCCATTGGGGGATTCCAAGAGCCCCAGCATTTT	CAIGGFQEPQHF
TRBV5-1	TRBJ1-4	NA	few	TGCGCCAGCAGTGGGACTTCAGGAGAAAAACTGTTTTTT	CASSGTSGEKLFF
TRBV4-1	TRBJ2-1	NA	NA	TGCGCCAGCAGCCAAGCCCCTAGCGTACTCATCTTC	CASSQAPSVLIF
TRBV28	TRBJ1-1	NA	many	TGTGCCAGCAGTCCCCGTCGGAACACTGAAGCTTTCTTT	CASSPRRNTEAFF
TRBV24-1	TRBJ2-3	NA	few	TGTGCCACCAGTGATCCCTCAACAGATACGCAGTATTTT	CATSDPSTDTQYF
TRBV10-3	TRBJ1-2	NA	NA	TGTGCCATCAGTGAGGAGGTGGCTAACTATGGCTACACCTTC	CAISEEVANYGYTF
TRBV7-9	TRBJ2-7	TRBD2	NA	TGTGCCAGCAGTAATGTAGGAACTAGCGGGTCCGCCTACGAGCAGTACTTC	CASSNVGTSGSAYEQYF
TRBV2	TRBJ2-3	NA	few	TGTGCCAGCAGTGAGAGGGGGGCGACAGATACGCAGTATTTT	CASSERGATDTQYF
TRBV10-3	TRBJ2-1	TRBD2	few	TGTGCCATCAGTGACGGATCTGCGGAGACTAGCTTTCCCAATGAGCAGTTCTTC	CAISDGSAETSFPNEQFF
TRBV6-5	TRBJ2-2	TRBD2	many	TGTGCCAGCAGTTATGGACTAGCGGGATCCGCGAACACCGGGGAGCTGTTTTTT	CASSYGLAGSANTGELFF
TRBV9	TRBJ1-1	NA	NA	TGTGCCAGCAGCGCCCGATGGGGGTTTGACACTGAAGCTTTCTTT	CASSARWGFDTEAFF
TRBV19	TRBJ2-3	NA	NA	TGTGCCAGTAGTATTCTGGGGGCGGTAACAGATACGCAGTATTTT	CASSILGAVTDTQYF
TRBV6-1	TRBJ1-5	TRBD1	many	TGTGCCAGCAGGCAGGGACAGCTTAGCAATCAGCCCCAGCATTTT	CASRQGQLSNQPQHF
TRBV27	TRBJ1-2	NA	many	TGTGCCAGCAGTTCCCAGGGACACGGCTACACCTTC	CASSSQGHGYTF
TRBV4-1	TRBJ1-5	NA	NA	TGCGCCAGCAGACAAGAGGGAGGCAATCAGCCCCAGCATTTT	CASRQEGGNQPQHF
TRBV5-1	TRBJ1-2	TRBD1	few	TGCGCCAGCAGACGGGACAGTCTCCTTATTAACTATGGCTACACCTTC	CASRRDSLLINYGYTF
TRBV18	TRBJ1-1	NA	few	TGTGCCAGCTCACCAAGTCGGGGGACTGAAGCTTTCTTT	CASSPSRGTEAFF
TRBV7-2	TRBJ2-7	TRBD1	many	TGTGCCAGCAGCTCGCGCCTCGGGACAGTAGCCTACGAGCAGTACTTC	CASSSRLGTVAYEQYF
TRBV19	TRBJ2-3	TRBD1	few	TGTGCCAGTAGCCCCTCCTACGGGACAGGGCCCCGCACAGATACGCAGTATTTT	CASSPSYGTGPRTDTQYF
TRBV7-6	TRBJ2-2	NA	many	TGTGCTACCCGTGGACATAACACCGGGGAGCTGTTTTTT	CATRGHNTGELFF